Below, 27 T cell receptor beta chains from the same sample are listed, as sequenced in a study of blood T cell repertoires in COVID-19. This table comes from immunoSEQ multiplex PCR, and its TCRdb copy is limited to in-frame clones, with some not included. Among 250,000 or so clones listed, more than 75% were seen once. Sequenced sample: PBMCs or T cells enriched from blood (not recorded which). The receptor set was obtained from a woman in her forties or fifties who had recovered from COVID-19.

As DNA, the CDR3 is TGTGCCAGCAGTCCCACAGGGGGCGCGGATAATTCACCCCTCCACTTT. Translated, it gives CASSPTGGADNSPLHF. The chain combines TRBV28 with TRBJ1-6, with 9 bases matching TRBD1. The junction had 7 bases not matched to a gene; V was cut back by 5 bases and J by 5 bases. Germline lookup yields CDR1 MDHEN and CDR2 SYDVKM. The CDR3 runs to 16 residues.

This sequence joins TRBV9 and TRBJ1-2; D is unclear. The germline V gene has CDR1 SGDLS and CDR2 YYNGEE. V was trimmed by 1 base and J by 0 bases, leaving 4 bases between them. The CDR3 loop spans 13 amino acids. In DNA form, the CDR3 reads TGTGCCAGCAGCGTACATCCTAACTATGGCTACACCTTC. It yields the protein CASSVHPNYGYTF.

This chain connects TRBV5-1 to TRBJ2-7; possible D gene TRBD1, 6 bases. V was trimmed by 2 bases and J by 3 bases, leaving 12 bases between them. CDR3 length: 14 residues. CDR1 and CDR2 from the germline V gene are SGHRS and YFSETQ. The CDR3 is CASSLRQAGYEQYF. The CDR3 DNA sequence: TGCGCCAGCAGCTTAAGACAGGCGGGCTACGAGCAGTACTTC. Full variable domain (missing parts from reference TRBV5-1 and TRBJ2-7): KAGVTQTPRYLIKTRGQQVTLSCSPISGHRSVSWYQQTPGQGLQFLFEYFSETQRNKGNFPGRFSGRQFSNSRSEMNVSTLELGDSALYLCASSLRQAGYEQYFGPGTRLTVT.

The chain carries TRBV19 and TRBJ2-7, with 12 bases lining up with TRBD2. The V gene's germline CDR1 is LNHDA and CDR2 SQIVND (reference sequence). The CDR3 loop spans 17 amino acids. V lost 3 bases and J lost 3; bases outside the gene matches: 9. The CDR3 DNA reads TGTGCCAGTAGTATCCGCCCCTGGACTAGCGGGATCTACGAGCAGTACTTC. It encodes CASSIRPWTSGIYEQYF.

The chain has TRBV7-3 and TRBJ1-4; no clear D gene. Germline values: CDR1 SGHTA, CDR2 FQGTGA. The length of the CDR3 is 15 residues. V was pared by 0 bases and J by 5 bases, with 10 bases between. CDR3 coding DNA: TGTGCCAGCAGCTTAACTGCCGCTACGAATGAAAAACTGTTTTTT. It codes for CASSLTAATNEKLFF.

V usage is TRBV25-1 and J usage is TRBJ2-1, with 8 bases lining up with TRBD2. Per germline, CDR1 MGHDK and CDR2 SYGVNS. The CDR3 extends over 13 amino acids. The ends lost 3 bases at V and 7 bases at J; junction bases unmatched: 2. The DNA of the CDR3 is TGTGCCAGCAGTGACAGCGGGGGTAATGAGCAGTTCTTC. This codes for CASSDSGGNEQFF.

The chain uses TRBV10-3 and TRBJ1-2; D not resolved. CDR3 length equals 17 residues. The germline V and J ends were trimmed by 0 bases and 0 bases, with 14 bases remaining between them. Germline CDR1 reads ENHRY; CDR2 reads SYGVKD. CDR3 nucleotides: TGTGCCATCAGTGAGTCCTTGGGCAGGCCTACTAACTATGGCTACACCTTC. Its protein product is CAISESLGRPTNYGYTF.

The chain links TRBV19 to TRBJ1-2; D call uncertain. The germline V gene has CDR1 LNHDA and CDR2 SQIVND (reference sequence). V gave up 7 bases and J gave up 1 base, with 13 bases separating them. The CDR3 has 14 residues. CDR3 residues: CASTEQIINYGYTF. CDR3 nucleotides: TGTGCCAGTACGGAACAGATCATTAACTATGGCTACACCTTC.

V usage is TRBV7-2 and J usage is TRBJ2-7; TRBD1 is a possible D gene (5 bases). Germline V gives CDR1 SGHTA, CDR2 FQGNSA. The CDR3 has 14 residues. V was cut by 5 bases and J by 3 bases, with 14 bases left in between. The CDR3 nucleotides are TGTGCCAGCAGCCCACGAGCAGGGTACTACGAGCAGTACTTC. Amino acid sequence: CASSPRAGYYEQYF.

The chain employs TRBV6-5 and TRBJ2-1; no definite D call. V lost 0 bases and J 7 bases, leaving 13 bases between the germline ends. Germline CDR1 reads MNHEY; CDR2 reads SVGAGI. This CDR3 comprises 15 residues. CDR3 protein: CASSYSFGLSNEQFF. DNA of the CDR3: TGTGCCAGCAGTTACTCGTTCGGGTTGAGTAATGAGCAGTTCTTC.

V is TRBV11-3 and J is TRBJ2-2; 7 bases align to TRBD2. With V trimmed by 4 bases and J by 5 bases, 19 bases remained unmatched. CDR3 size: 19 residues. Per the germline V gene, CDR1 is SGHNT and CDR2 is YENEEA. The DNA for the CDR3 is TGTGCCAGCAGCTCAGACCCCCGACTAGCTTGGAAATCAACCGGGGAGCTGTTTTTT. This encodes CASSSDPRLAWKSTGELFF.

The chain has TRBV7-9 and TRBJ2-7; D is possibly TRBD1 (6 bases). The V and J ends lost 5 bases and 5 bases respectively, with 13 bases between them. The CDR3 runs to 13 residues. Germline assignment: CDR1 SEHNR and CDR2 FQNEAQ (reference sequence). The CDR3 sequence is CASSRRAGDEQYF. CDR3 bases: TGTGCCAGCAGCCGAAGGGCAGGGGACGAGCAGTACTTC. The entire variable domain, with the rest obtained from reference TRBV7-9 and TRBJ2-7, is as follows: DTGVSQNPRHKITKRGQNVTFRCDPISEHNRLYWYRQTLGQGPEFLTYFQNEAQLEKSRLLSDRFSAERPKGSFSTLEIQRTEQGDSAMYLCASSRRAGDEQYFGPGTRLTVT.

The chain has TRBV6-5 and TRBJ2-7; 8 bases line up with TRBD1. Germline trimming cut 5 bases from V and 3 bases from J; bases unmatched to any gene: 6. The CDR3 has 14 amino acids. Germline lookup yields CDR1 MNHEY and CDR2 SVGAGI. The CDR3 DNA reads TGTGCCAGCAGTACGACAGGGGTAGTCTACGAGCAGTACTTC. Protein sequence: CASSTTGVVYEQYF.

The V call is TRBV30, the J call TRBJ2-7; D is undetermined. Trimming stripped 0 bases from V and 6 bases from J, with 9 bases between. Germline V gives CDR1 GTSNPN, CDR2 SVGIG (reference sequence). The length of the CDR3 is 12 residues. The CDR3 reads CAWSVSESEQYF. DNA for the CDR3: TGTGCCTGGAGTGTTTCGGAGTCCGAGCAGTACTTC.

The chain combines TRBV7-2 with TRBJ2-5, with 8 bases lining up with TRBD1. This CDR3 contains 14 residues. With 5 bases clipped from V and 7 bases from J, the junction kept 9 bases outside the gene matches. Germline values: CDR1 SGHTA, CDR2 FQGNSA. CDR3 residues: CASSPGQGPRTQYF. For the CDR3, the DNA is TGTGCCAGCAGCCCCGGACAGGGCCCCAGGACCCAGTACTTC.

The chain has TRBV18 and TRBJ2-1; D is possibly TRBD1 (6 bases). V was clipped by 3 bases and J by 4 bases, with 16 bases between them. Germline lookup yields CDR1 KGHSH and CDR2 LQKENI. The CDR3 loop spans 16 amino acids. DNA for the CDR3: TGTGCCAGCTCACCCCGGGCAGGGGCGAGGTACAATGAGCAGTTCTTC. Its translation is CASSPRAGARYNEQFF.

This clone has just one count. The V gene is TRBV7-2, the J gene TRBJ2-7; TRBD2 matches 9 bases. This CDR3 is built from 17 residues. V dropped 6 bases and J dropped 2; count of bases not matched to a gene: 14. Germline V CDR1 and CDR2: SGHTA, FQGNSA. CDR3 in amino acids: CASSPPGLANAPYEQYF. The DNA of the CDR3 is TGTGCCAGCAGTCCCCCGGGACTAGCTAATGCCCCCTACGAGCAGTACTTC.

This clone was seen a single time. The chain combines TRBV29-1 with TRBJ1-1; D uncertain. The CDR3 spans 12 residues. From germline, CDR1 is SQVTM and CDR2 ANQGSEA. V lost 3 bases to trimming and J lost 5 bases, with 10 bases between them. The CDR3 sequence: CSVDLAGTEAFF. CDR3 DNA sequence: TGCAGCGTTGATTTGGCGGGAACTGAAGCTTTCTTT. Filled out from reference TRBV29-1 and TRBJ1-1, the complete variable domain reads SAVISQKPSRDICQRGTSLTIQCQVDSQVTMMFWYRQQPGQSLTLIATANQGSEATYESGFVIDKFPISRPNLTFSTLTVSNMSPEDSSIYLCSVDLAGTEAFFGQGTRLTVV.

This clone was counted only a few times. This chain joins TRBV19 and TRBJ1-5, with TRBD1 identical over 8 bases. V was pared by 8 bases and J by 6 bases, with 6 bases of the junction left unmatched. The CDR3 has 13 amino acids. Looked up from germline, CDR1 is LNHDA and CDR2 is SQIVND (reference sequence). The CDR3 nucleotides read TGTGCCAGTCAAGGACAGGGAAGTCAGCCCCAGCATTTT. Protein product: CASQGQGSQPQHF. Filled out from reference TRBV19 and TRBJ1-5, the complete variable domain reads DGGITQSPKYLFRKEGQNVTLSCEQNLNHDAMYWYRQDPGQGLRLIYYSQIVNDFQKGDIAEGYSVSREKKESFPLTVTSAQKNPTAFYLCASQGQGSQPQHFGDGTRLSIL.

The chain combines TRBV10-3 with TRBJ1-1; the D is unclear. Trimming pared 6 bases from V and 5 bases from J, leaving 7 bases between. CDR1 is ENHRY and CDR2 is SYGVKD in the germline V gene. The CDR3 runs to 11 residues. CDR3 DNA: TGTGCCATCAGCCTAGGAACTGAAGCTTTCTTT. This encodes CAISLGTEAFF.

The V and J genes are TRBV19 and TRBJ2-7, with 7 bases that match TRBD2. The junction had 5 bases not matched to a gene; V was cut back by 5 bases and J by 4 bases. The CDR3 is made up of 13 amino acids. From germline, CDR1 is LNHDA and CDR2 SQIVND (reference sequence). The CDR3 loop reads CASSARLAYEQYF. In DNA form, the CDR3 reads TGTGCCAGTAGTGCCAGACTAGCTTACGAGCAGTACTTC. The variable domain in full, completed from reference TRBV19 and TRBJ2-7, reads DGGITQSPKYLFRKEGQNVTLSCEQNLNHDAMYWYRQDPGQGLRLIYYSQIVNDFQKGDIAEGYSVSREKKESFPLTVTSAQKNPTAFYLCASSARLAYEQYFGPGTRLTVT.

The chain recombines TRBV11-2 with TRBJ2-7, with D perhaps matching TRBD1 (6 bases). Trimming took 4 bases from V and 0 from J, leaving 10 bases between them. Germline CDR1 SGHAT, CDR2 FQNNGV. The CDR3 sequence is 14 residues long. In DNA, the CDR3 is TGTGCCAGCAGCTCCGACAGGTTCTCCTACGAGCAGTACTTC. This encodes CASSSDRFSYEQYF.

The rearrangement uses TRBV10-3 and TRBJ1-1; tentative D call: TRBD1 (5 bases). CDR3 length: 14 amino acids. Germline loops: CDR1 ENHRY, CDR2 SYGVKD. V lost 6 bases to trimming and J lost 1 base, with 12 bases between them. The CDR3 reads CAISQGLGNTEAFF. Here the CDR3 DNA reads TGTGCCATCAGCCAGGGTTTGGGGAACACTGAAGCTTTCTTT.

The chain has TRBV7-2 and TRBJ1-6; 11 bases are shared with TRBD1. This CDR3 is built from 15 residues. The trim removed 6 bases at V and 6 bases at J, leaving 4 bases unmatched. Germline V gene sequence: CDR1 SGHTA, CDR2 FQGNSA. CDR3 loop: CASRRDRGSNSPLHF. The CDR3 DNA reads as TGTGCCAGCAGGAGGGACAGGGGGAGTAATTCACCCCTCCACTTT.

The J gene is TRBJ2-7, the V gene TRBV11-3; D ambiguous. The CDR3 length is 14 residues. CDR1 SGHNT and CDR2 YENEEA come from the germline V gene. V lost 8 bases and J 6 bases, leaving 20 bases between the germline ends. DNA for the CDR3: TGTGCCAGCTGTGAGGCTCCGATAGCCTCCGAGCAGTACTTC. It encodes CASCEAPIASEQYF. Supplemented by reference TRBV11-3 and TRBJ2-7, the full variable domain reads EAGVVQSPRYKIIEKKQPVAFWCNPISGHNTLYWYLQNLGQGPELLIRYENEEAVDDSQLPKDRFSAERLKGVDSTLKIQPAELGDSAVYLCASCEAPIASEQYFGPGTRLTVT.

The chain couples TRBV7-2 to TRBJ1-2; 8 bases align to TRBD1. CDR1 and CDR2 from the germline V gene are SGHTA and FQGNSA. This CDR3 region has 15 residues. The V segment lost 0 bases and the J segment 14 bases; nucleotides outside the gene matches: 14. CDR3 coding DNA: TGTGCCAGCAGCTTAGCCTTGACAGGGGATGCGTTGGGTACCTTC. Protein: CASSLALTGDALGTF.

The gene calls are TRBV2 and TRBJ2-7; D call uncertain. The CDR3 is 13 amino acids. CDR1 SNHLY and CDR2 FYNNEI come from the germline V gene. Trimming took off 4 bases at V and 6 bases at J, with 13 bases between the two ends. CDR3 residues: CASSALAEGEQYF. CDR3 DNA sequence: TGTGCCAGCAGTGCCCTGGCGGAAGGCGAGCAGTACTTC.